This T cell receptor (beta chain) was retrieved from a study of blood T cell repertoires in COVID-19. Looking at the study overall: Samples came from the United States, Italy and Spain, spanning acute and convalescent COVID-19. Nucleic acid was either cDNA or gDNA, and it came from T cells, B-cell-depleted T cells, or PBMCs.

Germline CDR1 LGHNA, CDR2 YNFKEQ. The trim removed 3 bases at V and 0 bases at J, leaving 13 bases unmatched. CDR3 length equals 18 residues. As processed by the authors: Amplification from reference gene primers served as the basis for estimated nucleated cell counts. TCRdb's copy holds only in-frame clones and misses some; the assay was immunoSEQ multiplex PCR. V and J calls and clone size are those listed in that table; D and trimming were worked out from the DNA. The top ten clones hold more than 15% of a sample with 85,000 to 110,000 clones, about nine tenths of them seen once. The sequence derives from a woman aged 80 or over in a cohort sampled during active COVID-19. V usage is TRBV4-2 and J usage is TRBJ2-7, with 8 bases aligning to TRBD2. The sequenced sample consisted of peripheral blood. CDR3 protein: CASSHPGASGSVSYEQYF. DNA for the CDR3: TGTGCCAGCAGCCACCCTGGTGCTAGCGGGTCTGTCTCCTACGAGCAGTACTTC.